Below, 19 T cell receptor beta chains from the same sample are listed, as sequenced in a study of cytomegalovirus exposure and HLA in healthy donors. The PCR was carried out with 60 Vbeta primers and 13 Jbeta primers. The repertoire was sequenced with immunoSEQ multiplex PCR; TCRdb's copy has only in-frame clones and lacks some. The sample has some 130,000 clones, about 81% seen once. The sample comprised PBMCs. These receptors all come from a woman in her forties or fifties in good health and CMV-seropositive.

The chain recombines TRBV19 with TRBJ2-1, with D tentatively TRBD2 (7 bases). Germline lookup yields CDR1 LNHDA and CDR2 SQIVND (reference sequence). Between the trimmed V and J ends, which lost 10 bases and 12 bases, there was a span of 16 bases. The CDR3 runs to 11 residues. The CDR3 bases are TGTGCCACCCAGATGGGGGGGCGGCAGTTCTTC. Residues: CATQMGGRQFF.

This chain's CDR3 is CASSLAGGQTGELFF. CDR3 in DNA: TGTGCCAGCAGCCTAGCGGGAGGGCAAACCGGGGAGCTGTTTTTT. This chain joins TRBV9 and TRBJ2-2; TRBD2 matches 12 bases. V lost 4 bases to trimming and J lost 5 bases; unmatched junction nucleotides: 3. This CDR3 is built from 15 residues. Per germline, CDR1 SGDLS and CDR2 YYNGEE.

The J gene is TRBJ2-1, the V gene TRBV11-2, with D possibly matching TRBD2 (8 bases). This CDR3 is 18 amino acids long. The germline gives CDR1 SGHAT, CDR2 FQNNGV. Trimming removed 5 bases from V and 4 bases from J, with 24 bases in between. This chain's CDR3 is CASSRVQGGAGGYNEQFF. CDR3 in DNA: TGTGCCAGCAGCCGTGTCCAGGGGGGCGCGGGGGGTTACAATGAGCAGTTCTTC.

The V gene is TRBV6-5, the J gene TRBJ1-2, with 7 nucleotides matching TRBD1. The CDR3 spans 14 residues. Losses at the gene ends were 5 bases for V and 4 bases for J; bases not matched to a gene: 7. CDR1 and CDR2 (germline): MNHEY, SVGAGI. The CDR3 here is CASSSRRQGYGYTF. CDR3 nucleotide sequence: TGTGCCAGCAGTAGCAGGCGACAGGGCTATGGCTACACCTTC.

The V and J genes are TRBV9 and TRBJ1-1; weak D call: TRBD1 (5 bases). The CDR3 contains 14 residues. Trimming took off 3 bases at V and 1 base at J, with 10 bases between the two ends. Per the germline V gene, CDR1 is SGDLS and CDR2 is YYNGEE. CDR3 sequence reads: CASSAGDWNTEAFF. Here the CDR3 DNA reads TGTGCCAGCAGCGCGGGGGACTGGAACACTGAAGCTTTCTTT.

V gene TRBV29-1 combines with J gene TRBJ2-3; possible D gene TRBD2, 5 bases. This CDR3 comprises 14 residues. Trimming removed 7 bases from V and 3 bases from J, with 17 bases in between. Germline loops: CDR1 SQVTM, CDR2 ANQGSEA. The CDR3: CSAYSRRETDTQYF. The CDR3 DNA reads TGCAGCGCTTATAGCCGTCGGGAAACAGATACGCAGTATTTT.

The genes are TRBV6-5 and TRBJ2-7; TRBD1 aligns across 7 bases. J was trimmed by 2 bases and V by 5 bases; bases with no gene match: 3. This CDR3 spans 13 amino acids. In germline, CDR1 is MNHEY, CDR2 SVGAGI. The CDR3, as DNA: TGTGCCAGCAGTACGCAGGGGGCCTACGAGCAGTACTTC. Translation: CASSTQGAYEQYF.

The CDR3 DNA is TGTGCCAGCAACCCAGGGGACAGGGTCAGAGGCTACACCTTC. This encodes CASNPGDRVRGYTF. The gene calls are TRBV6-1 and TRBJ1-2; 9 bases align to TRBD1. The CDR3 runs 14 residues. V gave up 7 bases and J gave up 8 bases; unmatched junction bases: 11. Germline V gene sequence: CDR1 MNHNS, CDR2 SASEGT.

The J gene is TRBJ2-5, the V gene TRBV4-1; 11 nucleotides match TRBD2. CDR1 and CDR2 from the germline V gene are MGHRA and YSYEKL. J was trimmed by 3 bases and V by 1 base; bases with no gene match: 10. The CDR3 totals 18 residues. The CDR3 bases are TGCGCCAGCAGCCAAGGCGCAATTTTAGCGGGAGGGAAAGAGACCCAGTACTTC. This gives the protein CASSQGAILAGGKETQYF.

The chain has TRBV13 and TRBJ2-5; TRBD2 agrees at 16 bases. V trimming: 5 bases; J trimming: 7 bases; junction bases outside the gene matches: 7. Germline loops: CDR1 PRHDT, CDR2 FYEKMQ (reference sequence). This CDR3 region has 16 residues. The CDR3 nucleotides are TGTGCCAGCAGCCCGGGACTAGCGGGAGGGTATGTGACCCAGTACTTC. It specifies CASSPGLAGGYVTQYF.

J is TRBJ1-1 and V is TRBV15, with TRBD1 matching 7 bases. The CDR3 is 14 amino acids. The ends lost 6 bases at V and 1 base at J; junction bases unmatched: 5. Germline-derived CDR1 and CDR2 are LNHNV and YYDKDF (reference sequence). The CDR3 protein is CATSTGQRNTEAFF. The CDR3 nucleotides are TGTGCCACCAGTACGGGACAGAGGAACACTGAAGCTTTCTTT.

V usage is TRBV4-1 and J usage is TRBJ2-7; 7 positions match TRBD1. Germline loops: CDR1 MGHRA, CDR2 YSYEKL. V dropped 3 bases and J dropped 1; count of bases not matched to a gene: 12. This CDR3 spans 17 amino acids. CDR3 nucleotide sequence: TGCGCCAGCAGCCACCCCCCGAGGGGGCCTACATCCTACGAGCAGTACTTC. Translation: CASSHPPRGPTSYEQYF.

This clone was seen only a few times. CDR3 in amino acids: CASSQDWGGSPHTDTQYF. The DNA for the CDR3 is TGCGCCAGCAGCCAAGATTGGGGCGGGAGCCCACACACAGATACGCAGTATTTT. The rearrangement joins TRBV4-1 to TRBJ2-3, with 7 nucleotides matching TRBD2. Germline V gene data show CDR1 as MGHRA and CDR2 as YSYEKL. The V and J ends lost 0 bases and 2 bases, in that order; junction bases with no gene match: 11. The CDR3 spans 18 residues.

The CDR3 sequence is CASSGQGLGGYTF. The CDR3 nucleotides are TGTGCCAGCAGTGGACAGGGGTTAGGAGGCTACACCTTC. The rearrangement joins TRBV2 to TRBJ1-2; 8 nucleotides align to TRBD1. Germline CDR1 and CDR2: SNHLY and FYNNEI. The CDR3 runs 13 residues. V trimming: 4 bases; J trimming: 8 bases; junction bases outside the gene matches: 6.

The V and J genes are TRBV4-3 and TRBJ1-1, with 9 bases aligning to TRBD1. Germline V lookup: CDR1 LGHNA, CDR2 YSLEER. The CDR3 runs 16 residues. J gave up 0 bases and V 0 bases, and 2 bases lay outside the gene matches. CDR3 loop: CASSQDWDRVNTEAFF. The CDR3, as DNA: TGCGCCAGCAGCCAAGATTGGGACAGGGTGAACACTGAAGCTTTCTTT.

V is TRBV6-5 and J is TRBJ1-1; D call uncertain. The CDR3 has 11 residues. V gave up 2 bases and J gave up 6 bases, with 4 bases separating them. Germline values: CDR1 MNHEY, CDR2 SVGAGI. CDR3 nucleotides: TGTGCCAGCAGTTACGCGGCTGAAGCTTTCTTT. It encodes CASSYAAEAFF.

This clone is deemed medium-sized (0.01 to 0.1%). The genes are TRBV18 and TRBJ2-1; 10 nucleotides line up with TRBD2. The CDR3 spans 15 residues. The junction had 4 bases not matched to a gene; V was cut back by 3 bases and J by 5 bases. From germline, CDR1 is KGHSH and CDR2 LQKENI. This chain's CDR3 is CASSPTSGQDNEQFF. CDR3 coding DNA: TGTGCCAGCTCACCGACTAGCGGGCAGGACAATGAGCAGTTCTTC.

The chain links TRBV2 to TRBJ1-2; a weak D match, TRBD1 (6 bases). V shed 8 bases and J shed 6 bases, with 16 bases lying between them. The CDR3 length is 13 residues. Germline assignment: CDR1 SNHLY and CDR2 FYNNEI. CDR3 region: CASCIQGFHGYTF. The CDR3 DNA reads TGTGCCAGCTGTATACAGGGATTTCATGGCTACACCTTC.

J is TRBJ2-1 and V is TRBV7-6; D gene uncertain. CDR3 length: 13 residues. V was clipped by 4 bases and J by 6 bases, with 10 bases between them. Germline CDR1 reads SGHVS; CDR2 reads FNYEAQ. The chain's CDR3 is CASSSLLGNEQFF. CDR3 DNA: TGTGCCAGCAGCTCGCTTCTAGGCAATGAGCAGTTCTTC. Based on the CDR3 plus reference TRBV7-6 and TRBJ2-1, the full variable domain is GAGVSQSPRYKVTKRGQDVALRCDPISGHVSLYWYRQALGQGPEFLTYFNYEAQQDKSGLPNDRFSAERPEGSISTLTIQRTEQRDSAMYRCASSSLLGNEQFFGPGTRLTVL.